Listed here are 20 T cell receptor beta chains from one sample, sequenced in a study of CD8 T cells in Susac syndrome. Random-hexamer reverse transcription was applied to roughly 0.45 to 1 ug RNA. Using its own MiXCR run on the immunoSEQ multiplex PCR reads, TCRdb lists one record per CDR3 protein. This table holds about 250,000 distinct CDR3 sequences, over 85% found once. The specimen was CD4+ T cells from PBMCs. All receptors derive from a human donor with multiple sclerosis.

The sample holds one count of this clonotype. This chain links TRBV10-3 with TRBJ2-1; TRBD2 is a possible D gene (5 bases). Germline CDR1 ENHRY, CDR2 SYGVKD. Deletions cut 10 bases from V and 7 bases from J, with 17 bases between. The CDR3 is made up of 13 amino acids. CDR3 amino acids: CATSGPEVNEQFF. The CDR3 DNA sequence: TGTGCCACCAGCGGACCGGAGGTAAATGAGCAGTTCTTC.

This chain connects TRBV5-1 to TRBJ2-2; 9 bases align to TRBD2. This CDR3 region has 18 residues. The V gene's germline CDR1 is SGHRS and CDR2 YFSETQ. Trimming cost V 0 bases and J 2 bases; bases outside gene matches: 8. CDR3 nucleotide sequence: TGCGCCAGCAGCTTGGAGATTAGCGGGAGCGGTAACACCGGGGAGCTGTTTTTT. As protein: CASSLEISGSGNTGELFF. Together with reference TRBV5-1 and TRBJ2-2, the CDR3 gives the full variable domain: KAGVTQTPRYLIKTRGQQVTLSCSPISGHRSVSWYQQTPGQGLQFLFEYFSETQRNKGNFPGRFSGRQFSNSRSEMNVSTLELGDSALYLCASSLEISGSGNTGELFFGEGSRLTVL.

The gene calls are TRBV18 and TRBJ1-3; D gene ambiguous. V dropped 6 bases and J dropped 4 bases, with 7 bases sitting between them. Germline values: CDR1 KGHSH, CDR2 LQKENI. The CDR3 extends over 12 amino acids. In DNA form, the CDR3 reads TGTGCCAGCTCCCGGGAAGGAAACACCATATATTTT. Translated: CASSREGNTIYF.

This chain links TRBV4-2 with TRBJ2-7; a possible D gene is TRBD1 (5 bases). The CDR3 has 14 amino acids. CDR1 is LGHNA and CDR2 is YNFKEQ in the germline V gene. Deletions cut 3 bases from V and 1 base from J, with 10 bases between. In DNA, the CDR3 is TGTGCCAGCAGCCAGGGGCAGGCATCCTACGAGCAGTACTTC. Protein product: CASSQGQASYEQYF.

This clonotype was seen a single time. This rearrangement joins TRBV29-1 to TRBJ1-2; D is possibly TRBD1 (6 bases). The CDR3 is made up of 13 amino acids. Germline CDR1 is SQVTM and CDR2 is ANQGSEA. V lost 7 bases to trimming and J lost 0 bases, with 12 bases between them. The CDR3 sequence: CSDRDKANYGYTF. In nucleotides, the CDR3 is TGCAGCGACAGGGACAAAGCTAACTATGGCTACACCTTC. Together with reference TRBV29-1 and TRBJ1-2, the CDR3 gives the full variable domain: SAVISQKPSRDICQRGTSLTIQCQVDSQVTMMFWYRQQPGQSLTLIATANQGSEATYESGFVIDKFPISRPNLTFSTLTVSNMSPEDSSIYLCSDRDKANYGYTFGSGTRLTVV.

This chain connects TRBV29-1 to TRBJ2-5; 11 bases line up with TRBD1. J lost 3 bases, V lost 7 bases, and 1 base had no gene match. The CDR3 is made up of 12 amino acids. The V gene's germline CDR1 is SQVTM and CDR2 ANQGSEA. Written as DNA, the CDR3 is TGCAGCGGGACAGGGGGCGAAGAGACCCAGTACTTC. This sequence encodes CSGTGGEETQYF.

This chain connects TRBV25-1 to TRBJ2-1; weak D call: TRBD2 (5 bases). The V end lost 3 bases, the J end lost 6 bases, and 9 bases lay between the germline ends. Germline assignment: CDR1 MGHDK and CDR2 SYGVNS. The CDR3 extends over 13 amino acids. CDR3 nucleotides: TGTGCCAGCAGTGAGAGGGCCGTCAATGAGCAGTTCTTC. Its translation is CASSERAVNEQFF.

This chain links TRBV7-9 with TRBJ2-6; D is undetermined. Germline CDR1 reads SEHNR; CDR2 reads FQNEAQ (reference sequence). The V gene lost 11 bases and the J gene lost 0 bases, with 14 bases spanning the gap. The CDR3 contains 15 residues. This CDR3 is CASARWVSGANVLTF. Here the CDR3 DNA reads TGTGCCTCTGCCCGGTGGGTCTCTGGGGCCAACGTCCTGACTTTC.

The gene calls are TRBV11-2 and TRBJ2-2, with TRBD2 identical over 10 bases. V trimming: 5 bases; J trimming: 5 bases; junction bases outside the gene matches: 11. The CDR3 length is 17 residues. The V gene's germline CDR1 is SGHAT and CDR2 FQNNGV. The CDR3 DNA reads TGTGCCAGCAGCGCGACCAGCGGGGGGGCCCGAACCGGGGAGCTGTTTTTT. This gives the protein CASSATSGGARTGELFF.

V and J are TRBV3-1 and TRBJ1-4, with D unclear. Germline V gene lookup returns CDR1 LGHDT and CDR2 YNNKEL (reference sequence). This CDR3 spans 15 amino acids. V shed 4 bases and J shed 5 bases, with 14 bases lying between them. The CDR3 DNA reads TGTGCCAGCAGCCGCCGGGCAGGAGGGAATGAAAAACTGTTTTTT. Its protein is CASSRRAGGNEKLFF.

V is TRBV7-9 and J is TRBJ1-2; 7 nucleotides line up with TRBD1. Trimming took 5 bases from V and 13 from J; bases not matched to a gene: 10. CDR1 and CDR2 from the germline V gene are SEHNR and FQNEAQ (reference sequence). The CDR3 is made up of 12 amino acids. CDR3 bases: TGTGCCAGCAGCCAGGGGGGGGGCCAGATCACCTTC. It translates to CASSQGGGQITF.

The CDR3 protein is CASRRRGGLHQPQHF. CDR3 DNA: TGTGCCAGCAGGCGCAGGGGAGGATTACATCAGCCCCAGCATTTT. The J gene is TRBJ1-5, the V gene TRBV6-1; perhaps TRBD1 as D (6 bases). This CDR3 comprises 15 residues. Trimming cost V 6 bases and J 5 bases, with 17 bases left between them. Germline assignment: CDR1 MNHNS and CDR2 SASEGT.

The genes are TRBV5-1 and TRBJ1-2; the match to TRBD1 covers 7 bases. The germline V gene has CDR1 SGHRS and CDR2 YFSETQ. CDR3 length: 15 residues. Unmatched junction bases numbered 9, after V lost 5 bases and J lost 2 bases. CDR3 protein: CASRLGQERNYGYTF. The CDR3 DNA reads TGCGCCAGCAGACTAGGACAGGAAAGGAACTATGGCTACACCTTC.

The rearrangement uses TRBV7-2 and TRBJ1-3; D might be TRBD1 (5 bases). The germline V gene has CDR1 SGHTA and CDR2 FQGNSA. The ends were cut back, 0 bases at V and 0 bases at J, with 6 bases in the middle. The CDR3 runs 15 residues. CDR3 region: CASSLAGHSGNTIYF. CDR3 bases: TGTGCCAGCAGCTTAGCGGGGCACTCTGGAAACACCATATATTTT.

The chain joins TRBV7-6 to TRBJ2-7; the match to TRBD1 covers 8 bases. The CDR3 runs to 16 residues. Per germline, CDR1 SGHVS and CDR2 FNYEAQ. J lost 4 bases, V lost 0 bases, and 8 bases had no gene match. CDR3 region: CASSLAPGQGSYEQYF. CDR3 nucleotides: TGTGCCAGCAGCTTAGCCCCAGGACAGGGTTCGTACGAGCAGTACTTC. Using reference TRBV7-6 and TRBJ2-7 for the parts outside the CDR3, the full variable domain is GAGVSQSPRYKVTKRGQDVALRCDPISGHVSLYWYRQALGQGPEFLTYFNYEAQQDKSGLPNDRFSAERPEGSISTLTIQRTEQRDSAMYRCASSLAPGQGSYEQYFGPGTRLTVT.

The chain recombines TRBV30 with TRBJ2-7; D gene uncertain. The V end lost 2 bases, the J end lost 0 bases, and 5 bases lay between the germline ends. This CDR3 spans 12 amino acids. Germline V gene data show CDR1 as GTSNPN and CDR2 as SVGIG (reference sequence). The CDR3 is CAWSPTSYEQYF. CDR3 nucleotide sequence: TGTGCCTGGAGTCCTACCTCCTACGAGCAGTACTTC.

The J gene is TRBJ2-1, the V gene TRBV6-1; D might be TRBD1 (6 bases). The CDR3 consists of 15 residues. V lost 8 bases to trimming and J lost 4 bases, with 18 bases between them. CDR1 and CDR2 from the germline V gene are MNHNS and SASEGT. In DNA, the CDR3 is TGTGCCAGCGGGGTCCAGGGTCAGGGGTACAATGAGCAGTTCTTC. Its protein product is CASGVQGQGYNEQFF.

As DNA, the CDR3 is TGTGCCAGCAGCACCTACACCTACGAGCAGTACGTC. Translated: CASSTYTYEQYV. This chain uses TRBV2 with TRBJ2-7; D gene unclear. The CDR3 consists of 12 residues. Per the germline V gene, CDR1 is SNHLY and CDR2 is FYNNEI. Trimming left V 6 bases short and J 2 bases short, with 8 bases between.

This chain uses TRBV6-2 or TRBV6-3 with TRBJ1-6; D not resolved. Germline-derived CDR1 and CDR2 are MNHEY and SVGEGT. This CDR3 region has 16 residues. Deletions cut 0 bases from V and 3 bases from J, with 9 bases between. The CDR3 here is CASSYSAMSYNSPLHF. CDR3 bases: TGTGCCAGCAGTTACTCGGCGATGAGCTATAATTCACCCCTCCACTTT.

This rearrangement joins TRBV30 to TRBJ1-5, with D possibly TRBD1 on 6 matching bases. Trimming took 0 bases from V and 5 from J, leaving 14 bases between them. The V gene's germline CDR1 is GTSNPN and CDR2 SVGIG (reference sequence). The CDR3 is 15 residues long. CDR3 protein: CAWSVVAGGHQPQHF. In DNA, the CDR3 is TGTGCCTGGAGTGTAGTGGCCGGGGGGCATCAGCCCCAGCATTTT.